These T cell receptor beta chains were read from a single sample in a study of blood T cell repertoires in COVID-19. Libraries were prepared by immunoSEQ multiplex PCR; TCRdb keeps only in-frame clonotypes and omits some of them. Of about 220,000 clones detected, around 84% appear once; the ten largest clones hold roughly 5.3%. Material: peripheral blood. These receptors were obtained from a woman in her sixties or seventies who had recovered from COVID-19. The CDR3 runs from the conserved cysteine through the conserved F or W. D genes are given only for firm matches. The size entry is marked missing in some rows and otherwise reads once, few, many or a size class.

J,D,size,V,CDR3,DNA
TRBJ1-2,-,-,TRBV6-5,CASYPISGRVRGYTF,TGTGCCAGCTACCCCATCTCCGGGAGGGTTCGGGGCTACACCTTC
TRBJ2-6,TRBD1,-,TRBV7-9,CASSLGDRAGANVLTF,TGTGCCAGCAGCTTAGGGGACAGGGCTGGGGCCAACGTCCTGACTTTC
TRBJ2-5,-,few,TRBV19,CASSPPPGEGPGTQYF,TGTGCCAGTTCTCCACCCCCAGGGGAGGGCCCCGGGACCCAGTACTTC
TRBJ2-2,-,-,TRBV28,CASSQTRLDRNTGELFF,TGTGCCAGCAGCCAGACAAGACTCGACAGAAACACCGGGGAGCTGTTTTTT
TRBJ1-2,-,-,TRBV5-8,CASSLIGYTF,TGTGCCAGCAGCTTGATAGGCTACACCTTC
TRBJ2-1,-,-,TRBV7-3,CASSLSLVPYNEQFF,TGTGCCAGCAGCTTATCCCTAGTCCCCTACAATGAGCAGTTCTTC
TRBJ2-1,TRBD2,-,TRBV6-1,CASSVPGGIAGGAYNEQFF,TGTGCCAGCAGTGTGCCGGGCGGAATAGCGGGGGGTGCCTACAATGAGCAGTTCTTC
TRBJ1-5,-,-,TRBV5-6,CASSLGVRGGSVIQPQHF,TGTGCCAGCAGCTTGGGGGTCAGGGGAGGGTCCGTAATTCAGCCCCAGCATTTT
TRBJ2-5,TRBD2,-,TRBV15,CATSRTGLAGGTRETQYF,TGTGCCACCAGCAGGACGGGACTAGCGGGGGGGACGCGGGAGACCCAGTACTTC
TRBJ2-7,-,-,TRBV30,CAWSPAGTYEQYF,TGTGCCTGGAGTCCGGCGGGAACCTACGAGCAGTACTTC
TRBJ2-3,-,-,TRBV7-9,CASSFFRGEDTQYF,TGTGCCAGCAGCTTCTTCCGGGGAGAAGATACGCAGTATTTT
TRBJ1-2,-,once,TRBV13,CASSSRSLNGYTF,TGTGCCAGCAGCTCCCGGTCCCTGAATGGCTACACCTTC
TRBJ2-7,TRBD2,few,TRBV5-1,CASSLTTGTSYEQYF,TGCGCCAGCAGCTTAACCACCGGGACTAGTTACGAGCAGTACTTC
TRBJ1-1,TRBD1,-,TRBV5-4,CASSSKKTGGSDTEAFF,TGTGCCAGCAGCTCTAAAAAAACAGGGGGCTCAGACACTGAAGCTTTCTTT
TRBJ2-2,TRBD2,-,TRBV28,CASVGGANTGELFF,TGTGCCTCCGTCGGGGGGGCTAACACCGGGGAGCTGTTTTTT
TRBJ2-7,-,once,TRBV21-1,CASPPNGTASYEQYF,TGTGCCAGCCCCCCGAACGGGACAGCCTCCTACGAGCAGTACTTC
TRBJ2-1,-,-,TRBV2,CASKRLGQGTGEQFF,TGTGCCAGCAAGCGGCTAGGGCAGGGGACCGGTGAGCAGTTCTTC
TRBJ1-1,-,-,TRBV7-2,CASSYSGGDTEAFF,TGTGCCAGCAGCTACAGTGGGGGGGACACTGAAGCTTTCTTT
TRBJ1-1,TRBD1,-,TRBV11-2,CASSLGDRVTYSPEAFF,TGTGCCAGCAGCTTAGGGGACAGGGTAACCTACTCCCCCGAAGCTTTCTTT
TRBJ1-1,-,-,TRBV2,CASHAQGLGAAFF,TGTGCCAGCCACGCTCAGGGTCTGGGGGCAGCTTTCTTT
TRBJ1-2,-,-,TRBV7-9,CASSFSRGVSGDGYTF,TGTGCCAGCAGCTTTAGCCGGGGGGTATCAGGGGATGGCTACACCTTC
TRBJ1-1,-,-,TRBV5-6,CASSLGGEAFF,TGTGCCAGCAGCTTGGGCGGGGAAGCTTTCTTT
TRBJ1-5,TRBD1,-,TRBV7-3,CASSLIARGLQPQHF,TGTGCCAGCAGCTTAATCGCCAGGGGGTTGCAGCCCCAGCATTTT
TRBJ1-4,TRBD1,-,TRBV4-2,CASSPRGTGDEKLFF,TGTGCCAGCAGCCCACGGGGGACAGGGGATGAAAAACTGTTTTTT
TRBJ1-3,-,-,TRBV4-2,CASSQASVSGNTIYF,TGTGCCAGCAGCCAAGCTTCCGTCTCTGGAAACACCATATATTTT
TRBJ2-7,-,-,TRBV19,CASSIDSVSYEQYF,TGTGCCAGTAGTATAGATTCCGTTTCCTACGAGCAGTACTTC
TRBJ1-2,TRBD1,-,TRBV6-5,CASSRDREYYGYTF,TGTGCCAGCAGCCGGGACAGGGAATACTATGGCTACACCTTC
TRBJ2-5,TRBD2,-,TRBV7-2,CASRATSGGQETQYF,TGTGCCAGCAGGGCGACTAGCGGGGGCCAAGAGACCCAGTACTTC
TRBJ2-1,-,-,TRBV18,CASSPPSRVYNEQFF,TGTGCCAGCTCACCACCTTCCAGGGTCTACAATGAGCAGTTCTTC
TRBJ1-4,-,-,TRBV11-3,CASSLERVGEKLFF,TGTGCCAGCAGCTTAGAGCGGGTTGGGGAAAAACTGTTTTTT
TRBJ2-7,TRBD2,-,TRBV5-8,CASSLAGGNYEQYF,TGTGCCAGCAGCTTGGCCGGGGGGAACTACGAGCAGTACTTC
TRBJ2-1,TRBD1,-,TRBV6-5,CASSPRQGGNNEQFF,TGTGCCAGCAGTCCTCGACAGGGGGGTAACAATGAGCAGTTCTTC
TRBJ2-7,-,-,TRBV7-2,CASSLNWAGEQYF,TGTGCCAGCAGCTTAAATTGGGCTGGCGAGCAGTACTTC
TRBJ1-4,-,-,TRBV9,CASSVDGGIEKLFF,TGTGCCAGCAGCGTAGACGGGGGGATAGAAAAACTGTTTTTT
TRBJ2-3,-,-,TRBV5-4,CASSLASGTDTQYF,TGTGCCAGCAGCTTGGCTAGCGGCACAGATACGCAGTATTTT
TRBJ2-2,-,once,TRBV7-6,CASSLRNREELFF,TGTGCCAGCAGCTTAAGAAACAGGGAGGAGCTGTTTTTT
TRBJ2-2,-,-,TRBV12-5,CASGIGLGNTGELFF,TGTGCTAGTGGTATTGGACTGGGGAACACCGGGGAGCTGTTTTTT
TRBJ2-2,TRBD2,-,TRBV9,CASSGSGGGPTGELFF,TGTGCCAGCAGCGGGTCTGGCGGGGGGCCCACCGGGGAGCTGTTTTTT
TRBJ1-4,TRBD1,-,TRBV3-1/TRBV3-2,CASSHPTGRFEKLFF,TGTGCCAGCAGCCACCCGACAGGGAGATTTGAAAAACTGTTTTTT
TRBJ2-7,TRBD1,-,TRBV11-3,CASSLGQGSSNEQYF,TGTGCCAGCAGCTTGGGACAGGGAAGTAGCAACGAGCAGTACTTC
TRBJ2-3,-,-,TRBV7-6,CASSLAGRGGTDTQYF,TGTGCCAGCAGCTTAGCCGGGCGGGGTGGCACAGATACGCAGTATTTT
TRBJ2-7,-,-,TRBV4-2,CASSQVTRQDSYEQYF,TGTGCCAGCAGCCAAGTTACGAGACAGGACTCCTACGAGCAGTACTTC